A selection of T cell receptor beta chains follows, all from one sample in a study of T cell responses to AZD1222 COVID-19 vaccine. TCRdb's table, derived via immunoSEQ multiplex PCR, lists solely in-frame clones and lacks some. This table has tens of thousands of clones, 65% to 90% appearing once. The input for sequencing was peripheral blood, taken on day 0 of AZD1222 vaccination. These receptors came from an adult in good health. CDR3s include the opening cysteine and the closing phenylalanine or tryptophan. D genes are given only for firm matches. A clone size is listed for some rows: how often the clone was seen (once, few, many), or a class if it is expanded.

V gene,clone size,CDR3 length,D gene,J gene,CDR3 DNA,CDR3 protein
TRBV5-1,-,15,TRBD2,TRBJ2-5,TGCGCCAGCAGCCCGGATGGAGCGGGGGGAAAGACCCAGTACTTC,CASSPDGAGGKTQYF
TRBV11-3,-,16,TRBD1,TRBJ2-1,TGTGCCAGCAGCCGAGATCTGGGACAGGGGTACAATGAGCAGTTCTTC,CASSRDLGQGYNEQFF
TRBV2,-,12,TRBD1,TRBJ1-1,TGTGCCAGCAGTTGGGACAGGGGTCTGGCTTTCTTT,CASSWDRGLAFF
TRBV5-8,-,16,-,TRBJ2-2,TGTGCCAGCAGCTACGGTCGGCAAATCGGCACCGGGGAGCTGTTTTTT,CASSYGRQIGTGELFF
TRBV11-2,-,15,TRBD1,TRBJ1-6,TGTGCCAGCAGCTTCGGGACAGGAGTTAATTCACCCCTCCACTTT,CASSFGTGVNSPLHF
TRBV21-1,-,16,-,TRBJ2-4,TGTGCCAGCAGCAAAATAGCGGGATTAGCCAAAAACATTCAGTACTTC,CASSKIAGLAKNIQYF
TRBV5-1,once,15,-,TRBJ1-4,TGCGCCAGCAGCCCGGGGTCTCCAACTAATGAAAAACTGTTTTTT,CASSPGSPTNEKLFF
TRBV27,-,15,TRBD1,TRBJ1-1,TGTGCCAGCAGTTTCGCCGGGGGCGGACAGGGAAAAGCTTTCTTT,CASSFAGGGQGKAFF
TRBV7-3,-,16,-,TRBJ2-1,TGTGCCAGCAGAAATAGCGGATCGAGCTCCTACAATGAGCAGTTCTTC,CASRNSGSSSYNEQFF
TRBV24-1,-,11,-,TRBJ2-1,TGTGCCACCAGTGAGGAAAATGAGCAGTTCTTC,CATSEENEQFF
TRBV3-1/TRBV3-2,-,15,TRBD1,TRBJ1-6,TGTGCCAGCAGCCGGTTTCAGGGGGCGTTTTCACCCCTCCACTTT,CASSRFQGAFSPLHF
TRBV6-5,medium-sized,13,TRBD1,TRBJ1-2,TGTGCCAGCAGTCCACAGGGGGCGAGTGGCTACACCTTC,CASSPQGASGYTF
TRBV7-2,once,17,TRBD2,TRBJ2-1,TGTGCCAGCAGCTTAGAGGTAGCGGGGGGTGTCTACAATGAGCAGTTCTTC,CASSLEVAGGVYNEQFF
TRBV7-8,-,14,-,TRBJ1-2,TGTGCCAGCAGCTTAGGACGATTGGGCTATGGCTACACCTTC,CASSLGRLGYGYTF
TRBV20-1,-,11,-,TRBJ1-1,TGCAGTGCTGAGGGGACTGGAAAAGCTTTCTTT,CSAEGTGKAFF
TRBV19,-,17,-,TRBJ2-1,TGTGCCAGTACCTCCAGGTTGGCGAACTCAGACCGTAATGAGCAGTTCTTC,CASTSRLANSDRNEQFF
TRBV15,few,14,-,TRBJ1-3,TGTGCCACCAGCAGATCCATCCTCGGAAACACCATATATTTT,CATSRSILGNTIYF
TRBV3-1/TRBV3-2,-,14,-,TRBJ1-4,TGTGCCAGCAGCCCCCGAGGAGGTAATGAAAAACTGTTTTTT,CASSPRGGNEKLFF
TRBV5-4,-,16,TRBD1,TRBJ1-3,TGTGCCAGCAGCCGCCTCGGGACAGGCTCTGGAAACACCATATATTTT,CASSRLGTGSGNTIYF
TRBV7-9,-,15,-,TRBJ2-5,TGTGCCAGCAGCTTAAGTTCCCAAGGCCCAGAGACCCAGTACTTC,CASSLSSQGPETQYF